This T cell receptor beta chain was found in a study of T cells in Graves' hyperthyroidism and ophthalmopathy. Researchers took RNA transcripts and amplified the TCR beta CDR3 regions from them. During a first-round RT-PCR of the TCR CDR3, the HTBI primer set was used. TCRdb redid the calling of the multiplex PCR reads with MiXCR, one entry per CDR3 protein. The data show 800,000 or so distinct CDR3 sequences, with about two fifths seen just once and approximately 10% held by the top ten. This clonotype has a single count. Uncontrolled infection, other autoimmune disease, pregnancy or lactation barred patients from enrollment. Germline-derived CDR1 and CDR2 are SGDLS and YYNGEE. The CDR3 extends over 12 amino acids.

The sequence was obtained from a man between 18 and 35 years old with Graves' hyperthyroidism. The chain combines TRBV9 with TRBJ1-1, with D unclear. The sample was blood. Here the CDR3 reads CARAQLNTEAFF. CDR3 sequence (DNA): TGTGCTAGAGCACAGCTGAACACTGAAGCTTTCTTT.